The 18 T cell receptor beta chains given below trace back to one sample, sequenced in a study of glioma-infiltrating T cells. Using RNA template, CDR3s of TCR alpha and beta were amplified with iRepertoire arm-PCR. TCRdb re-called the multiplex PCR reads through MiXCR, storing one row per CDR3 protein. The sample holds roughly 120,000 distinct CDR3 sequences, approximately 23% seen once. The sequenced sample was glioma tissue, nonneoplastic brain tissue, or PBMCs (not recorded which). The source of these receptors is a human donor with low-grade glioma or glioblastoma, undergoing nonglioma brain surgery, or in good health (not recorded which).

A remark on this clonotype: With a much larger clone just one base away, this may be a read error. This chain uses TRBV2 with TRBJ2-2; TRBD2 is a possible D gene (6 bases). V lost 7 bases and J lost 0, with 12 bases in between. CDR3 length: 15 residues. Per the germline V gene, CDR1 is SNHLY and CDR2 is FYNNEI. The CDR3 loop reads CASILGLSNTGELFF. The CDR3 bases are TGTGCCAGCATCTTAGGACTATCGAACACCGGGGAGCTGTTTTTT.

The gene calls are TRBV19 and TRBJ1-5; a weak D match, TRBD1 (6 bases). The V end was cut by 1 base, the J end by 6 bases, with 10 bases between. The CDR3 sequence is 14 residues long. Germline V gene data show CDR1 as LNHDA and CDR2 as SQIVND (reference sequence). The CDR3 bases are TGTGCCAGTAGTATAGGACAGGCAAGTCAGCCCCAGCATTTT. The encoded protein is CASSIGQASQPQHF.

This clonotype showed up many times. The genes are TRBV6-6 and TRBJ1-1, with D maybe TRBD1 (6 bases). The CDR3 covers 16 residues. V gave up 0 bases and J gave up 3 bases, with 14 bases separating them. Germline V gene lookup returns CDR1 MNHNY and CDR2 SVGAGI (reference sequence). This CDR3 is CASSYSGGGGDTEAFF. The CDR3 nucleotides read TGTGCCAGCAGTTACTCGGGAGGGGGAGGTGACACTGAAGCTTTCTTT.

Remarks on this clonotype: A much larger clone is a single base away; this may be a read error. This chain uses TRBV27 with TRBJ2-7, with 8 bases matching TRBD2. The junction had 6 bases not matched to a gene; V was cut back by 3 bases and J by 2 bases. CDR1 is MNHEY and CDR2 is SMNVEV in the germline V gene (reference sequence). This CDR3 comprises 15 residues. The chain's CDR3 is CASSFAGTSTYEQYF. For the CDR3, the DNA is TGTGCCAGCAGTTTCGCCGGGACTAGTACCTACGAGCAGTACTTC.

At least ten counts were recorded for this clonotype. V and J are TRBV6-1 and TRBJ1-3, with TRBD1 matching over 8 bases. The CDR3 totals 13 residues. The trim removed 10 bases at V and 6 bases at J, leaving 8 bases unmatched. Germline V CDR1 and CDR2: MNHNS, SASEGT. CDR3 nucleotides: TGTGCCACCCAGACAGGGGACGCAAACACCATATATTTT. Residues: CATQTGDANTIYF.

The genes are TRBV20-1 and TRBJ2-1; 10 nucleotides line up with TRBD2. CDR3 length equals 17 residues. V lost 5 bases to trimming and J lost 6 bases; unmatched junction nucleotides: 16. Germline CDR1 and CDR2: DFQATT and SNEGSKA (reference sequence). The CDR3 DNA follows: TGCAGTGCTCAGGGGCTAGCGGGAGTGGCTACCTGCAATGAGCAGTTCTTC. It encodes CSAQGLAGVATCNEQFF.

Comments on this clonotype: A much larger clone differs from this one at a single base, so this may be a read error. This chain connects TRBV20-1 to TRBJ2-1, with a tentative D call TRBD2 (6 bases). The CDR3 covers 15 residues. Germline V gene data show CDR1 as DFQATT and CDR2 as SNEGSKA (reference sequence). Trimming left V 1 base short and J 3 bases short, with 13 bases between. CDR3 residues: CSARGGSGYYNEQFF. In nucleotides, the CDR3 is TGCAGTGCTAGAGGTGGTAGCGGCTACTACAATGAGCAGTTCTTC.

This clonotype was observed many times. The V call is TRBV28, the J call TRBJ2-3; a possible D gene is TRBD2 (6 bases). This CDR3 is 14 amino acids long. Germline V gene lookup returns CDR1 MDHEN and CDR2 SYDVKM. V dropped 7 bases and J dropped 2 bases, with 13 bases sitting between them. The CDR3 sequence: CASKFGGYTDTQYF. CDR3 DNA: TGTGCCAGCAAATTTGGAGGGTACACAGATACGCAGTATTTT.

This clonotype has only a few counts. A much more abundant neighbour one base away suggests this may be a read error. The chain combines TRBV5-1 with TRBJ2-5, with TRBD2 matching 13 bases. Germline V gene lookup returns CDR1 SGHRS and CDR2 YFSETQ. The CDR3 runs to 16 residues. The chain's CDR3 is CASSLTSGRNQEAQYF. In nucleotides, the CDR3 is TGCGCCAGCAGCCTGACTAGCGGGAGGAACCAAGAGGCCCAGTACTTC.

The chain is built from TRBV12-3 or TRBV12-4 and TRBJ2-1, with 8 bases lining up with TRBD2. The V gene end was trimmed by 5 bases and the J gene end by 0 bases; junction bases not matched to a gene: 3. This CDR3 spans 15 amino acids. CDR3 region: CASSQSGSSYNEQFF. The CDR3 DNA follows: TGTGCCAGCAGTCAAAGCGGGAGCTCCTACAATGAGCAGTTCTTC.

Comment on this clonotype: The junction and the germline gene differ at one end; a read error may be behind it. The J gene is TRBJ2-1, the V gene TRBV19; unclear D gene. The CDR3 covers 13 residues. Per the germline V gene, CDR1 is LNHDA and CDR2 is SQIVND (reference sequence). The CDR3 reads CASSTGLYNEQSF. DNA of the CDR3: TGTGCCAGTAGTACCGGCCTCTACAATGAGCAGTCCTTC.

With respect to this clonotype: At one end the junction does not follow the germline gene, possibly because of a read error. The rearrangement uses TRBV27 and TRBJ1-5; 8 bases are a match to TRBD1. This CDR3 is 15 amino acids long. Germline V lookup: CDR1 MNHEY, CDR2 SMNVEV (reference sequence). The CDR3 region is CASSSGTGGKQPQHF. The CDR3 DNA reads TGTGCCAGCAGCTCCGGGACAGGCGGCAAACAGCCCCAGCATTTT.

This clonotype was found many times. This chain links TRBV28 with TRBJ2-5; D gene ambiguous. CDR3 size: 12 residues. The ends were cut back, 3 bases at V and 7 bases at J, with 9 bases in the middle. CDR1 and CDR2 (germline): MDHEN, SYDVKM. The CDR3 region has the DNA TGTGCCAGCAGTTTGAACCCGGCGACCCAGTACTTC. It is translated as CASSLNPATQYF. Looking up the rest from reference TRBV28 and TRBJ2-5 gives the full variable domain: DVKVTQSSRYLVKRTGEKVFLECVQDMDHENMFWYRQDPGLGLRLIYFSYDVKMKEKGDIPEGYSVSREKKERFSLILESASTNQTSMYLCASSLNPATQYFGPGTRLLVL.

This clonotype was picked up many times. The chain is built from TRBV24-1 and TRBJ2-5; D possibly corresponds to TRBD1 (6 bases). The CDR3 extends over 15 amino acids. The V gene lost 3 bases and the J gene lost 3 bases, with 13 bases spanning the gap. The germline V gene has CDR1 KGHDR and CDR2 SFDVKD. The CDR3 spells CATSDATQGKETQYF. The CDR3 bases are TGTGCCACCAGTGATGCGACACAGGGAAAAGAGACCCAGTACTTC.

This clonotype was counted ten times or more. The V gene is TRBV7-9, the J gene TRBJ2-1; 9 positions agree with TRBD1. V was pared by 0 bases and J by 7 bases, with 10 bases of the junction left unmatched. The CDR3 is made up of 17 amino acids. The germline V gene encodes CDR1 SEHNR and CDR2 FQNEAQ (reference sequence). The chain's CDR3 is CASSLASQGTGSNEQFF. In nucleotides, the CDR3 is TGTGCCAGCAGCTTAGCGTCTCAAGGGACAGGGTCAAATGAGCAGTTCTTC.

This clonotype was counted ten times or more. V is TRBV24-1 and J is TRBJ2-7, with D unclear. Looked up from germline, CDR1 is KGHDR and CDR2 is SFDVKD. The CDR3 is made up of 12 amino acids. Between the trimmed V and J ends, which lost 2 bases and 7 bases, there was a span of 8 bases. The CDR3 sequence is CATSDSSREQYF. The CDR3 region has the DNA TGTGCCACCAGTGATTCCAGTAGAGAGCAGTACTTC.

This clonotype was observed a few times. The rearrangement uses TRBV13 and TRBJ2-7; TRBD2 agrees at 10 bases. The V gene end was trimmed by 1 base and the J gene end by 3 bases; junction bases not matched to a gene: 3. Germline V CDR1 and CDR2: PRHDT, FYEKMQ (reference sequence). The CDR3 is 15 amino acids. The chain's CDR3 is CASSLVASGSYEQYF. CDR3 bases: TGTGCCAGCAGCTTAGTGGCTAGCGGGAGCTACGAGCAGTACTTC. Full variable domain (rest looked up from reference TRBV13 and TRBJ2-7): AAGVIQSPRHLIKEKRETATLKCYPIPRHDTVYWYQQGPGQDPQFLISFYEKMQSDKGSIPDRFSAQQFSDYHSELNMSSLELGDSALYFCASSLVASGSYEQYFGPGTRLTVT.

As to this clonotype: This may come from a read error, since a much larger clone is one base off. In nucleotides, the CDR3 is TGTGCCAGCAGTTACTCGGGCTTCGGCAATGAGCAGTACTTC. This translates into CASSYSGFGNEQYF. The chain combines TRBV6-2 or TRBV6-3 with TRBJ2-7; D uncertain. V lost 0 bases and J 7 bases, leaving 13 bases between the germline ends. This CDR3 spans 14 amino acids. Germline V CDR1 and CDR2: MNHEY, SVGEGT.